This entry lists 5 T cell receptor beta chains sequenced from one sample in a study of sequential checkpoint blockade in melanoma. Sequencing was performed with immunoSEQ multiplex PCR; in TCRdb, only in-frame clones are kept and a portion is missing. The repertoire includes over 2,500 clones, about 20% of them detected once, and over 8% sits in the top ten. Treatment: randomized to nivolumab then ipilimumab (arm A) or the reverse (arm B). The starting material was tumor tissue (inferred from file names), obtained from a patient given nivolumab and ipilimumab in sequence. Receptors were obtained from a human donor with melanoma.

J is TRBJ2-2 and V is TRBV5-1, with unresolved D. V was shortened by 4 bases and J by 3 bases, with 10 bases between the two germline ends. This CDR3 spans 14 amino acids. CDR1 and CDR2 (germline): SGHRS, YFSETQ. CDR3 residues: CASSPNQDTGELFF. The CDR3 DNA is TGCGCCAGCAGCCCGAATCAAGACACCGGGGAGCTGTTTTTT.

There are a few counts of this clone. The genes are TRBV19 and TRBJ1-5; perhaps TRBD1 as D (5 bases). V was cut by 10 bases and J by 6 bases, with 19 bases left in between. Germline-derived CDR1 and CDR2 are LNHDA and SQIVND (reference sequence). This CDR3 has 14 residues. The CDR3 bases are TGTGCCACCTGGGGCAGATACCCTCCTCAGCCCCAGCATTTT. Its translation is CATWGRYPPQPQHF.

This clone was recorded many times. V usage is TRBV9 and J usage is TRBJ1-2; tentative D call: TRBD1 (5 bases). Trimming left V 0 bases short and J 5 bases short, with 17 bases between. Per germline, CDR1 SGDLS and CDR2 YYNGEE. The CDR3 is 16 amino acids. The CDR3 DNA reads as TGTGCCAGCAGCGTAGGGTCAGGGCCTACTAGGTATGGCTACACCTTC. This encodes CASSVGSGPTRYGYTF.

This clone was picked up a small number of times. The chain carries TRBV7-6 and TRBJ2-3, with D perhaps TRBD1 (6 bases). Between the trimmed V and J ends, which lost 3 bases and 5 bases, there was a span of 21 bases. Germline CDR1 and CDR2: SGHVS and FNYEAQ. The CDR3 is made up of 17 amino acids. The CDR3 protein is CASSLASRGRGEDTQYF. As DNA, the CDR3 is TGTGCCAGCAGCTTGGCCAGCCGGGGCAGGGGCGAAGATACGCAGTATTTT.

The V call is TRBV6-8, the J call TRBJ2-1; TRBD1 aligns across 8 bases. CDR1 is MNHGY and CDR2 is SAAAGT in the germline V gene. The CDR3 has 19 residues. V shed 6 bases and J 0 bases; nucleotides not matched to a gene: 16. CDR3 DNA: TGTGCCAGCAGCCCAAGTAGGACAGGGACCTTAAGCTCCTACAATGAGCAGTTCTTC. This encodes CASSPSRTGTLSSYNEQFF.